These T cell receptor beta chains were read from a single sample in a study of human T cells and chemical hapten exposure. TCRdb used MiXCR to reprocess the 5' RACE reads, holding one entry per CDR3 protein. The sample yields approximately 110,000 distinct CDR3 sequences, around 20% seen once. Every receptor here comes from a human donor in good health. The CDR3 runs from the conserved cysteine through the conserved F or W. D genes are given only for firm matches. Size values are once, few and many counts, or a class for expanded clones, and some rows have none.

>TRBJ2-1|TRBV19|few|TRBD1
CASSIEGQAYNEQFF
TGTGCCAGTAGTATAGAGGGACAGGCTTACAATGAGCAGTTCTTC
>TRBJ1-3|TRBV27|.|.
CASSLSGPRRTTIYF
TGTGCCAGCAGTTTATCCGGCCCACGGAGAACCACCATATATTTT
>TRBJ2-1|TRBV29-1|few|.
CSVEVFEQFF
TGCAGCGTTGAAGTGTTTGAGCAGTTCTTC
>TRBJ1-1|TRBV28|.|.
CASRFPYAEAFF
TGTGCCAGCAGGTTCCCGTACGCTGAAGCTTTCTTT
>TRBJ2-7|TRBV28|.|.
CASRDTPYEQYF
TGTGCCAGCCGGGACACCCCCTACGAGCAGTACTTC
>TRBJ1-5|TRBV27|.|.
CASSLFHVGNADQPQHF
TGTGCCAGCAGTTTATTCCACGTCGGGAACGCTGATCAGCCCCAGCATTTT
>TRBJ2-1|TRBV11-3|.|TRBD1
CASSLDRGAYNEQFF
TGTGCCAGCAGTCTAGACAGGGGGGCCTACAATGAGCAGTTCTTC
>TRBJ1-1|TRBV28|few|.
CASSPQGRFEAFF
TGTGCCAGCAGTCCCCAGGGTAGGTTTGAAGCTTTCTTT
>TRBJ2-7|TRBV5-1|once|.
CASSGDFSYEQYF
TGCGCCAGCAGCGGGGACTTCTCCTACGAGCAGTACTTC
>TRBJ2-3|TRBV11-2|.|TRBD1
CASRSPGQEQDTQYF
TGTGCCAGCAGATCCCCGGGACAGGAGCAAGATACGCAGTATTTT
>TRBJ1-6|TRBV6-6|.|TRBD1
CASRGGQGANSPLHF
TGTGCCAGCAGAGGGGGACAGGGGGCGAATTCACCCCTCCACTTT
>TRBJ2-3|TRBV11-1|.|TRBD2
CASTRASGTDTQYF
TGTGCCAGCACCAGGGCTAGCGGGACCGATACGCAGTATTTT
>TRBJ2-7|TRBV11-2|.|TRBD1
CASSQIRDRRYEQYF
TGTGCCAGCAGCCAAATCAGGGACAGACGGTACGAGCAGTACTTC
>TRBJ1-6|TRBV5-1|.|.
CASSLDVTALPPLHF
TGCGCCAGCAGCTTGGACGTTACAGCGCTACCACCCCTCCACTTT
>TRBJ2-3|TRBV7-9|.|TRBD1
CASKLSRTGGTDTQYF
TGTGCCAGCAAACTCAGCCGGACAGGGGGCACAGATACGCAGTATTTT
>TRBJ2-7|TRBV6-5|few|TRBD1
CASSSPGQGVYEQYF
TGTGCCAGCAGTTCGCCGGGACAGGGGGTTTACGAGCAGTACTTC
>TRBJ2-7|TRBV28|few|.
CASSLRAPGRYEQYF
TGTGCCAGCAGTTTAAGGGCCCCCGGTCGCTACGAGCAGTACTTC
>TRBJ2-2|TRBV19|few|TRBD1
CASSQGARELFF
TGTGCCAGTAGCCAGGGGGCGAGGGAGCTGTTTTTT
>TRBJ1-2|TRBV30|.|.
CAWESNRVYGYTF
TGTGCCTGGGAGTCCAACAGAGTCTATGGCTACACCTTC
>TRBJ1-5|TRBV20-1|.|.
CSAAGRDYSNQPQHF
TGCAGTGCTGCTGGACGGGACTATAGCAATCAGCCCCAGCATTTT
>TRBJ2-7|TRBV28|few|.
CASSSLQGRYRF
TGTGCCAGCAGTTCACTACAGGGAAGGTACCGCTTC
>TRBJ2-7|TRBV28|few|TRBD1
CASSPGQGGPPSYEQYF
TGTGCCAGCAGTCCCGGACAGGGAGGCCCCCCCTCCTACGAGCAGTACTTC
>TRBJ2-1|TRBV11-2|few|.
CASSSSPTGYNEQFF
TGTGCCAGCAGCTCGTCACCTACGGGCTACAATGAGCAGTTCTTC
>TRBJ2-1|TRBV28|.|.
CASSLDAISYNEQFF
TGTGCCAGCAGTTTGGATGCTATCTCCTACAATGAGCAGTTCTTC
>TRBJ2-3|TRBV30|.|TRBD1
CAWSDPGQGAFGDTQYF
TGTGCCTGGAGTGACCCGGGACAGGGGGCTTTTGGAGATACGCAGTATTTT
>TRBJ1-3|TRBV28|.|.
CATNPAYLSGNTIYF
TGTGCCACAAACCCCGCTTACCTCTCTGGAAACACCATATATTTT
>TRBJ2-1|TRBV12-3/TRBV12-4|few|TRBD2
CASSLGSGVGNEQFF
TGTGCCAGCAGTTTAGGTAGCGGGGTGGGAAATGAGCAGTTCTTC
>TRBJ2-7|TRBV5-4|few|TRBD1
CASSRRDRASYEQYF
TGTGCCAGCAGCCGCCGGGACAGGGCTTCCTACGAGCAGTACTTC
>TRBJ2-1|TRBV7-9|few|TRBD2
CASSPGTSGRWNEQFF
TGTGCCAGCAGCCCGGGGACTAGCGGGAGGTGGAATGAGCAGTTCTTC
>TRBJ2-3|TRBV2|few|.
CASSLSTVSTDTQYF
TGTGCCAGCAGTCTTTCGACGGTCAGCACAGATACGCAGTATTTT
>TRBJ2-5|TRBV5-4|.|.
CASSFSGTKETQYF
TGTGCCAGCAGCTTCTCCGGGACCAAAGAGACCCAGTACTTC
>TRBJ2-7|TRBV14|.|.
CASSQLYTYEQYF
TGTGCCAGCAGCCAATTATACACCTACGAGCAGTACTTC
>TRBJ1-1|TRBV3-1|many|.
CASSPFSGRGTRNTEAFF
TGTGCCAGCAGTCCCTTCAGTGGCAGGGGAACAAGAAACACTGAAGCTTTCTTT
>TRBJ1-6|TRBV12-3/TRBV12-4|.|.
CASSQTGDHNSPLHF
TGTGCCAGCAGCCAGACTGGAGATCATAATTCACCCCTCCACTTT
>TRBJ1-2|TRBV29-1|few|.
CSVYRADYGYTF
TGCAGCGTGTATAGGGCTGACTATGGCTACACCTTC
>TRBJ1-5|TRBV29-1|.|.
CSVGPGEGGQPQHF
TGCAGCGTTGGCCCCGGGGAGGGGGGGCAGCCCCAGCATTTT
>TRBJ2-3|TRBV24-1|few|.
CATSAAGLTDTQYF
TGTGCCACCAGTGCGGCAGGGTTAACAGATACGCAGTATTTT
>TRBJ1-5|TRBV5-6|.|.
CASSRRGAGNQPQHF
TGTGCCAGCAGCCGAAGGGGGGCCGGCAATCAGCCCCAGCATTTT
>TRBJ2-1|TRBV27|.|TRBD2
CASSLAGGLYNEQFF
TGTGCCAGCAGTTTAGCGGGGGGGCTCTACAATGAGCAGTTCTTC
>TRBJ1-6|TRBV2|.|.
CASSDQLYNSPLHF
TGTGCCAGCAGTGATCAACTCTATAATTCACCCCTCCACTTT
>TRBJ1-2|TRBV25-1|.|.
CARTQGKDYGYTF
TGTGCCAGGACACAGGGTAAAGACTATGGCTACACCTTC
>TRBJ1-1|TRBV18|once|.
CASSPPAPSNTEAFF
TGTGCCAGCTCACCACCAGCGCCTTCGAACACTGAAGCTTTCTTT
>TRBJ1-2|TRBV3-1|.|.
CASSQEVGEVGGYTF
TGTGCCAGCAGCCAAGAGGTCGGGGAAGTTGGTGGCTACACCTTC
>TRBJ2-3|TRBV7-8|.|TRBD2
CASSWGLAGDPSTDTQYF
TGTGCCAGCAGCTGGGGACTAGCGGGAGACCCTAGCACAGATACGCAGTATTTT
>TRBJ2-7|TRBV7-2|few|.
CASSLDPSSYEQYF
TGTGCCAGCAGCTTAGACCCTAGCTCCTACGAGCAGTACTTC